This T cell receptor beta chain emerged from a study of blood T cell repertoires in COVID-19. About the study: The United States, Italy and Spain provided the acute and convalescent COVID-19 samples. T cells, B-cell-depleted T cells, or PBMCs provided the cDNA or gDNA that served as material.

The CDR3 has 15 residues. V was trimmed by 3 bases and J by 7 bases, leaving 13 bases between them. CDR1 and CDR2 (germline): MNHEY, SVGAGI. Original data processing: Estimates of nucleated cell counts were drawn from the amplification of reference gene primers. Produced via immunoSEQ multiplex PCR; TCRdb's table is partial and in-frame only. The V and J calls and clone size come from that table; D and trimming were worked out from the DNA. Of 260,000 or so clones in the sample, 81% are singletons; the top ten hold approximately 7.5%. Seattle participants joined during active infection and were tracked over time.

This TCR was sampled from a woman of 80 years or more with COVID-19, enrolled during active disease. The sequencing input was peripheral blood. The V gene is TRBV6-5, the J gene TRBJ1-6; D possibly corresponds to TRBD1 (5 bases). CDR3 sequence (DNA): TGTGCCAGCAGTTATACTGACAGTTGGAATTCACCCCTCCACTTT. It specifies CASSYTDSWNSPLHF.